One and the same sample provided the 28 T cell receptor beta chains below, sequenced in a study of beta chain features in type 1 diabetes. General observations from the study: Across all four CD4+ subsets, people with type 1 diabetes showed modestly shorter TCRB CDR3s.

For these receptors, no antigen is known. Since all of the isolated RNA was reverse transcribed, expressed TCRB transcripts were what got sequenced. Clones were read by immunoSEQ multiplex PCR, and TCRdb kept only the in-frame ones, dropping some. The data show over 650,000 clones, with over 12% seen just once and roughly 0.04% held by the top ten. Input material: naive CD4+ T cells from blood. These receptors originate from a man in his late teens or twenties with type 1 diabetes.

This clone was detected only a few times. The chain uses TRBV4-1 and TRBJ1-1; TRBD1 might be the D (5 bases). Germline assignment: CDR1 MGHRA and CDR2 YSYEKL. Trimming removed 4 bases at V and 4 bases at J, with 13 bases between. The CDR3 spans 14 residues. The DNA of the CDR3 is TGCGCCAGCAGCCCTCGGGCAGGGATCACTGAAGCTTTCTTT. Protein: CASSPRAGITEAFF.

A few counts support this clone. The rearrangement uses TRBV6-5 and TRBJ1-5; D gene uncertain. CDR3 length: 15 amino acids. In germline, CDR1 is MNHEY, CDR2 SVGAGI. V dropped 0 bases and J dropped 1 base, with 7 bases sitting between them. CDR3 DNA sequence: TGTGCCAGCAGTTACTCGATGCGGAGCAATCAGCCCCAGCATTTT. Its translation is CASSYSMRSNQPQHF.

This clone was observed a handful of times. This chain joins TRBV7-9 and TRBJ1-5; no firm D call. The germline V gene encodes CDR1 SEHNR and CDR2 FQNEAQ (reference sequence). The V and J ends lost 1 base and 2 bases respectively, with 12 bases between them. The CDR3 spans 16 residues. The CDR3 DNA is TGTGCCAGCAGCTTAGAGGGCCGGTCGGGCAATCAGCCCCAGCATTTT. It codes for CASSLEGRSGNQPQHF.

This rearrangement joins TRBV9 to TRBJ2-2, with TRBD2 as a possible D gene (5 bases). CDR1 is SGDLS, CDR2 YYNGEE, per germline. Trimming left V 4 bases short and J 6 bases short, with 22 bases between. This CDR3 has 17 residues. CDR3 nucleotide sequence: TGTGCCAGCAGCCCAATTTTAGACTATCCCCAACCCGGGGAGCTGTTTTTT. Amino acids: CASSPILDYPQPGELFF. The whole variable domain, filled in from reference TRBV9 and TRBJ2-2, reads DSGVTQTPKHLITATGQRVTLRCSPRSGDLSVYWYQQSLDQGLQFLIQYYNGEERAKGNILERFSAQQFPDLHSELNLSSLELGDSALYFCASSPILDYPQPGELFFGEGSRLTVL.

This clone has just a few counts. The chain is built from TRBV5-1 and TRBJ2-5, with 7 positions matching TRBD1. The germline gives CDR1 SGHRS, CDR2 YFSETQ. CDR3 length: 14 residues. V dropped 3 bases and J dropped 1; count of bases not matched to a gene: 3. CDR3: CASSSQGVQETQYF. In nucleotides, the CDR3 is TGCGCCAGCAGCTCCCAGGGGGTCCAAGAGACCCAGTACTTC.

Only a few counts were recorded for this clone. This rearrangement joins TRBV7-2 to TRBJ2-2; 8 nucleotides match TRBD2. J gave up 6 bases and V 5 bases, and 2 bases lay outside the gene matches. CDR1 is SGHTA, CDR2 FQGNSA, per germline. The CDR3 consists of 13 residues. CDR3 amino acids: CASSPTSAGELFF. The CDR3 DNA reads TGTGCCAGCAGCCCGACTAGCGCCGGGGAGCTGTTTTTT.

As DNA, the CDR3 is TGTGCCAGCAGTTCGGGACAGGGCCCGCCCTACAATGAGCAGTTCTTC. This translates into CASSSGQGPPYNEQFF. The chain has TRBV28 and TRBJ2-1, with TRBD1 matching 9 bases. CDR3 length: 16 residues. Germline V lookup: CDR1 MDHEN, CDR2 SYDVKM. J lost 2 bases, V lost 4 bases, and 6 bases had no gene match.

The chain combines TRBV2 with TRBJ2-1; D gene ambiguous. V lost 4 bases to trimming and J lost 12 bases, with 13 bases between them. This CDR3 is built from 12 residues. The V gene's germline CDR1 is SNHLY and CDR2 FYNNEI. This CDR3 reads CASSGTGVWQFF. CDR3 nucleotides: TGTGCCAGCAGTGGCACCGGCGTCTGGCAGTTCTTC.

This clone was detected a few times. The chain recombines TRBV5-4 with TRBJ2-4; D is unresolved. CDR1 is SGHNT, CDR2 YYREEE, per germline (reference sequence). V shed 3 bases and J shed 0 bases, with 7 bases lying between them. This CDR3 contains 14 residues. CDR3 in amino acids: CASSSVGAKNIQYF. As DNA, the CDR3 is TGTGCCAGCAGCTCAGTAGGAGCCAAAAACATTCAGTACTTC.

This rearrangement joins TRBV4-1 to TRBJ2-7; possibly TRBD1 for D (5 bases). V was trimmed by 4 bases and J by 3 bases, leaving 16 bases between them. There are 15 residues in the CDR3. Germline loops: CDR1 MGHRA, CDR2 YSYEKL. The CDR3 loop reads CASSRSGRVLYEQYF. The CDR3 DNA reads as TGCGCCAGCAGCCGATCGGGCAGGGTCCTCTACGAGCAGTACTTC.

This rearrangement joins TRBV7-9 to TRBJ2-1; 8 nucleotides line up with TRBD1. Germline trimming cut 0 bases from V and 10 bases from J; bases unmatched to any gene: 5. CDR1 is SEHNR and CDR2 is FQNEAQ in the germline V gene (reference sequence). The CDR3 consists of 14 residues. CDR3 amino acids: CASSLAAGGVEQFF. The CDR3 coding sequence is TGTGCCAGCAGCTTAGCTGCAGGGGGCGTGGAGCAGTTCTTC.

This clone was recorded a few times. The J gene is TRBJ2-1, the V gene TRBV6-5; D might be TRBD1 (5 bases). The CDR3 totals 13 residues. The germline CDR1 and CDR2 sequences are MNHEY and SVGAGI. V lost 5 bases, J lost 7 bases, and 12 bases lay in between. The CDR3 region has the DNA TGTGCCAGCAGTAGACGTCAGGGAAATGAGCAGTTCTTC. Translated: CASSRRQGNEQFF.

V is TRBV5-4 and J is TRBJ1-6; D is ambiguous. This CDR3 is 12 amino acids long. V lost 4 bases, J lost 13 bases, and 12 bases lay in between. Germline CDR1 and CDR2: SGHNT and YYREEE (reference sequence). The CDR3 reads CASSAPERPLHF. CDR3 DNA sequence: TGTGCCAGCAGCGCCCCCGAGAGGCCCCTCCACTTT.

The chain recombines TRBV7-9 with TRBJ1-1; D unclear. The CDR3 spans 14 residues. Between the trimmed V and J ends, which lost 1 base and 6 bases, there was a span of 12 bases. Germline values: CDR1 SEHNR, CDR2 FQNEAQ (reference sequence). For the CDR3, the DNA is TGTGCCAGCAGCTTAGAGGTAGTACCCGCTGAAGCTTTCTTT. This sequence encodes CASSLEVVPAEAFF.

This clone turned up a few times. The chain combines TRBV20-1 with TRBJ2-5; D uncertain. This CDR3 spans 11 amino acids. The V end lost 0 bases, the J end lost 6 bases, and 5 bases lay between the germline ends. Germline lookup yields CDR1 DFQATT and CDR2 SNEGSKA (reference sequence). The CDR3 DNA sequence: TGCAGTGCTAGAGATTGGAAGACCCAGTACTTC. It translates to CSARDWKTQYF.

The rearrangement links TRBV5-1 to TRBJ2-1; D assignment may be TRBD1 or TRBD2 (5 bases each). The germline CDR1 and CDR2 sequences are SGHRS and YFSETQ. V was clipped by 4 bases and J by 0 bases, with 20 bases between them. The CDR3 is 18 amino acids. The chain's CDR3 is CASSLGDLLASSYNEQFF. In DNA, the CDR3 is TGCGCCAGCAGCCTTGGGGACCTCCTGGCGAGCTCCTACAATGAGCAGTTCTTC. Using reference TRBV5-1 and TRBJ2-1 for the parts outside the CDR3, the full variable domain is KAGVTQTPRYLIKTRGQQVTLSCSPISGHRSVSWYQQTPGQGLQFLFEYFSETQRNKGNFPGRFSGRQFSNSRSEMNVSTLELGDSALYLCASSLGDLLASSYNEQFFGPGTRLTVL.

There are a few counts of this clone. The chain employs TRBV2 and TRBJ2-5, with 11 positions matching TRBD1. The CDR3 has 15 amino acids. V gave up 3 bases and J gave up 5 bases; unmatched junction bases: 5. CDR1 and CDR2 from the germline V gene are SNHLY and FYNNEI. The CDR3 region is CASSEWTGGGETQYF. In nucleotides, the CDR3 is TGTGCCAGCAGTGAGTGGACAGGGGGCGGTGAGACCCAGTACTTC.

J is TRBJ1-2 and V is TRBV7-2; D unclear. V was cut by 0 bases and J by 0 bases, with 14 bases left in between. CDR3 size: 17 residues. The V gene's germline CDR1 is SGHTA and CDR2 FQGNSA. The chain's CDR3 is CASSLAFGQRTNYGYTF. CDR3 nucleotide sequence: TGTGCCAGCAGCTTAGCGTTCGGGCAGAGAACTAACTATGGCTACACCTTC.

The chain recombines TRBV4-1 with TRBJ2-5; a possible D gene is TRBD1 (6 bases). Germline V gene sequence: CDR1 MGHRA, CDR2 YSYEKL. V shed 5 bases and J shed 4 bases, with 17 bases lying between them. This CDR3 spans 15 amino acids. CDR3: CASSSSDSNVETQYF. The DNA for the CDR3 is TGCGCCAGCAGCTCGTCGGACAGTAACGTAGAGACCCAGTACTTC.

The rearrangement uses TRBV5-1 and TRBJ2-7; D unresolved. Germline values: CDR1 SGHRS, CDR2 YFSETQ. Deletions cut 4 bases from V and 1 base from J, with 18 bases between. The CDR3 contains 16 residues. The DNA of the CDR3 is TGCGCCAGCAGCATACTGGGTCGACTGAGTTCCTACGAGCAGTACTTC. Its protein product is CASSILGRLSSYEQYF.

A word on this clone: The junction and the germline gene differ at one end; a read error may be behind it. The rearrangement joins TRBV6-1 to TRBJ2-5; the D gene is possibly TRBD1 (6 bases). The CDR3 is made up of 14 amino acids. Germline CDR1 MNHNS, CDR2 SASEGT. CDR3 sequence: CASTEQGPQETQYF. The CDR3 DNA follows: TGTGCCAGCACTGAACAGGGTCCCCAAGAGACCCAGTACTTC.

Of note for this clone: The junction and the germline gene differ at one end; a read error may be behind it. The CDR3 bases are TGTGCCAGCAGCGATCTCGGACTAAAACGAGATTTCTTC. Its protein product is CASSDLGLKRDFF. The chain carries TRBV2 and TRBJ2-7, with a weak D call TRBD2 (6 bases). The germline CDR1 and CDR2 sequences are SNHLY and FYNNEI. CDR3 length: 13 residues.

This sequence joins TRBV14 and TRBJ1-2; D is unresolved. Between the trimmed V and J ends, which lost 4 bases and 2 bases, there was a span of 5 bases. Germline V lookup: CDR1 SGHDN, CDR2 FVKESK. The CDR3 runs 12 residues. The CDR3 region has the DNA TGTGCCAGCAGCCCCGGGAACTATGGCTACACCTTC. As protein: CASSPGNYGYTF.

This clone was seen a few times. The chain is built from TRBV29-1 and TRBJ1-5; 9 bases line up with TRBD1. J lost 6 bases, V lost 6 bases, and 6 bases had no gene match. The CDR3 length is 13 residues. In germline, CDR1 is SQVTM, CDR2 ANQGSEA. Here the CDR3 reads CSVGQGNRQPQHF. The DNA of the CDR3 is TGCAGCGTCGGACAGGGGAATCGTCAGCCCCAGCATTTT.

The V and J genes are TRBV5-1 and TRBJ2-1; 10 bases align to TRBD2. The germline gives CDR1 SGHRS, CDR2 YFSETQ. V dropped 1 base and J dropped 7; count of bases not matched to a gene: 5. CDR3 size: 15 residues. CDR3 sequence reads: CASSLWLAGDNEQFF. CDR3 nucleotide sequence: TGCGCCAGCAGCTTGTGGCTAGCGGGAGATAATGAGCAGTTCTTC.

This clone has just a few counts. The J gene is TRBJ2-3, the V gene TRBV18; D ambiguous. This CDR3 is built from 13 residues. The V and J ends lost 2 bases and 2 bases respectively, with 5 bases between them. CDR1 and CDR2 (germline): KGHSH, LQKENI. CDR3 residues: CASSPSDTDTQYF. The CDR3 nucleotides read TGTGCCAGCTCACCATCGGACACAGATACGCAGTATTTT.

This clone turned up a few times. The chain uses TRBV19 and TRBJ2-7; no firm D call. Germline assignment: CDR1 LNHDA and CDR2 SQIVND (reference sequence). The CDR3 spans 14 residues. V lost 3 bases and J 2 bases, leaving 11 bases between the germline ends. The CDR3 region is CASSMGSATYEQYF. In nucleotides, the CDR3 is TGTGCCAGTAGTATGGGGTCGGCAACCTACGAGCAGTACTTC.

This clone turned up a few times. The rearrangement uses TRBV6-5 and TRBJ1-1; 8 nucleotides agree with TRBD1. The junction had 13 bases not matched to a gene; V was cut back by 2 bases and J by 8 bases. CDR3 length: 16 residues. CDR1 is MNHEY, CDR2 SVGAGI, per germline. CDR3 nucleotide sequence: TGTGCCAGCAGTTACCCCGGGACAGGCGGAGAACCGGAAGCTTTCTTT. Translated: CASSYPGTGGEPEAFF.